Presented here are 16 T cell receptor beta chains from one specimen sequenced in a study of blood T cell repertoires in COVID-19. Repertoires were generated with immunoSEQ multiplex PCR, while TCRdb's copy carries only in-frame clones and drops some. The sample holds hundreds of thousands of clones; 88% are singletons and the top ten take about 8.5%. What was sequenced was peripheral blood. Receptor source: a man aged 18 to 29 with active or convalescent COVID-19.

The rearrangement uses TRBV3-1 (or the pseudogene TRBV3-2) and TRBJ2-3, with TRBD2 matching 9 bases. V trimming: 1 base; J trimming: 0 bases; junction bases outside the gene matches: 5. Germline assignment: CDR1 LGHDT and CDR2 YNNKEL (reference sequence). This CDR3 region has 17 residues. CDR3 residues: CASSQVIAGASTDTQYF. In DNA, the CDR3 is TGTGCCAGCAGCCAAGTTATAGCGGGGGCAAGCACAGATACGCAGTATTTT.

The CDR3 loop reads CASRTGLDNEQFF. Written as DNA, the CDR3 is TGTGCCAGTAGGACGGGACTAGACAATGAGCAGTTCTTC. This sequence joins TRBV19 and TRBJ2-1; 8 positions match TRBD2. CDR3 size: 13 residues. Unmatched junction bases numbered 3, after V lost 6 bases and J lost 5 bases. CDR1 and CDR2 (germline): LNHDA, SQIVND (reference sequence).

This clone was detected a few times. V gene TRBV7-9 combines with J gene TRBJ1-1, with TRBD1 identical over 9 bases. V shed 0 bases, J shed 5 bases, and the junction held 7 bases outside the gene matches. From germline, CDR1 is SEHNR and CDR2 FQNEAQ (reference sequence). The CDR3 is 16 residues long. In nucleotides, the CDR3 is TGTGCCAGCAGCTTAGCTTCCGGGACAGGGAGTACTGAAGCTTTCTTT. Protein: CASSLASGTGSTEAFF.

The genes are TRBV7-2 and TRBJ1-1; TRBD1 might be the D (5 bases). The CDR3 is made up of 14 amino acids. The germline gives CDR1 SGHTA, CDR2 FQGNSA. Trimming removed 3 bases at V and 8 bases at J, with 16 bases between. Here the CDR3 reads CASSFAGGASEAFF. In nucleotides, the CDR3 is TGTGCCAGCAGCTTCGCGGGGGGAGCTTCAGAAGCTTTCTTT.

The chain is built from TRBV7-9 and TRBJ1-3; D unclear. CDR1 is SEHNR, CDR2 FQNEAQ, per germline (reference sequence). CDR3 length: 16 residues. Between the trimmed V and J ends, which lost 1 base and 2 bases, there was a span of 12 bases. The CDR3 here is CASSLGAVYPGNTIYF. CDR3 nucleotides: TGTGCCAGCAGCTTAGGCGCCGTTTACCCTGGAAACACCATATATTTT.

This clone has only a few counts. This chain connects TRBV9 to TRBJ1-3; the D gene is possibly TRBD1 (5 bases). The CDR3 has 16 residues. Germline V lookup: CDR1 SGDLS, CDR2 YYNGEE. V lost 4 bases and J lost 0, with 14 bases in between. CDR3 loop: CASSPRGASSGNTIYF. For the CDR3, the DNA is TGTGCCAGCAGCCCTAGGGGCGCTAGCTCTGGAAACACCATATATTTT.

The chain uses TRBV18 and TRBJ2-7, with 11 positions matching TRBD2. The germline V gene encodes CDR1 KGHSH and CDR2 LQKENI. Trimming took 5 bases from V and 3 from J; bases not matched to a gene: 6. The length of the CDR3 is 15 residues. The CDR3 DNA sequence: TGTGCCAGCTCAGGCGCCGGGACTAGCGGCTACGAGCAGTACTTC. Translation gives CASSGAGTSGYEQYF.

J is TRBJ1-2 and V is TRBV19; possible D gene TRBD1, 5 bases. The CDR3 runs 14 residues. CDR1 and CDR2 (germline): LNHDA, SQIVND (reference sequence). Trimming removed 6 bases at V and 5 bases at J, with 16 bases between. The CDR3 protein is CASSETGEGYGYTF. The DNA for the CDR3 is TGTGCCAGTAGCGAGACTGGGGAGGGGTATGGCTACACCTTC.

The chain couples TRBV28 to TRBJ2-1; D ambiguous. The germline V gene has CDR1 MDHEN and CDR2 SYDVKM. This CDR3 spans 15 amino acids. The V end lost 9 bases, the J end lost 0 bases, and 15 bases lay between the germline ends. The CDR3 DNA reads as TGTGCCAGTAGATCTCGGTCTAGCTCCTACAATGAGCAGTTCTTC. Translation gives CASRSRSSSYNEQFF.

The chain links TRBV11-2 to TRBJ1-6; D possibly corresponds to TRBD1 (5 bases). V lost 2 bases and J lost 7, with 12 bases in between. The CDR3 loop spans 15 amino acids. The germline V gene has CDR1 SGHAT and CDR2 FQNNGV. The CDR3 spells CASSLQWGRNSPLHF. Here the CDR3 DNA reads TGTGCCAGCAGCTTACAATGGGGCAGAAATTCACCCCTCCACTTT.

The rearrangement joins TRBV3-1 (or the pseudogene TRBV3-2) to TRBJ1-2; 8 bases line up with TRBD1. This CDR3 is 14 amino acids long. V gave up 1 base and J gave up 4 bases; unmatched junction bases: 2. In germline, CDR1 is LGHDT, CDR2 YNNKEL (reference sequence). This chain's CDR3 is CASSQVDRVYGYTF. CDR3 nucleotides: TGTGCCAGCAGCCAAGTGGACAGGGTCTATGGCTACACCTTC.

This chain joins TRBV14 and TRBJ1-6, with D unresolved. This CDR3 is built from 13 residues. The germline CDR1 and CDR2 sequences are SGHDN and FVKESK. Trimming stripped 4 bases from V and 4 bases from J, with 5 bases between. This chain's CDR3 is CASSPGYNSPLHF. The CDR3, as DNA: TGTGCCAGCAGCCCGGGTTATAATTCACCCCTCCACTTT.

The chain is built from TRBV4-3 and TRBJ1-6, with D unresolved. The V end was cut by 0 bases, the J end by 10 bases, with 7 bases between. The germline V gene has CDR1 LGHNA and CDR2 YSLEER. The length of the CDR3 is 13 residues. Written as DNA, the CDR3 is TGCGCCAGCAGCCAAGATCCGCGGTCACCCCTCCACTTT. It codes for CASSQDPRSPLHF.

The genes are TRBV4-2 and TRBJ2-7; 8 nucleotides line up with TRBD1. Trimming took 3 bases from V and 5 from J; bases not matched to a gene: 12. CDR3 length: 16 residues. CDR1 and CDR2 (germline): LGHNA, YNFKEQ. The CDR3 is CASSHSRDRKDHEQYF. CDR3 coding DNA: TGTGCCAGCAGCCATTCCCGGGACAGGAAGGATCACGAGCAGTACTTC.

V and J are TRBV6-4 and TRBJ2-1; possibly TRBD1 for D (5 bases). The V and J ends lost 5 bases and 0 bases respectively, with 11 bases between them. The CDR3 extends over 15 amino acids. Germline values: CDR1 MRHNA, CDR2 SNTAGT. CDR3 loop: CASSPDSSSYNEQFF. CDR3 sequence (DNA): TGTGCCAGCAGTCCCGACAGCAGCTCCTACAATGAGCAGTTCTTC.

The genes are TRBV5-1 and TRBJ1-5; TRBD1 matches 7 bases. The CDR3 covers 16 residues. The germline V gene encodes CDR1 SGHRS and CDR2 YFSETQ. V shed 0 bases and J 9 bases; nucleotides not matched to a gene: 12. CDR3 region: CASSLVNTAGGRPQHF. CDR3 bases: TGCGCCAGCAGCTTGGTTAATACGGCAGGGGGTCGGCCCCAGCATTTT.